This TCR beta chain came from a study of CD8 T cells in ankylosing spondylitis. This CDR3 region has 15 residues. CDR1 and CDR2 (germline): SGHDT, YYEEEE. Unmatched junction bases numbered 9, after V lost 0 bases and J lost 16 bases. TCRdb reanalysed the 5' RACE reads using MiXCR and keeps one entry per CDR3 protein. The sample lists about 66,000 distinct CDR3 sequences; 6.2% were seen once. This clonotype was detected many times. The genes are TRBV5-6 and TRBJ2-1, with 14 bases identical to TRBD2. Specimen: synovial fluid, either unsorted or a sorted T cell fraction (not recorded which). This clonotype originated in a male donor with ankylosing spondylitis. This chain's CDR3 is CASSLVTSGRASHFF. In DNA form, the CDR3 reads TGTGCCAGCAGCTTGGTGACTAGCGGGAGGGCCAGTCACTTCTTC.